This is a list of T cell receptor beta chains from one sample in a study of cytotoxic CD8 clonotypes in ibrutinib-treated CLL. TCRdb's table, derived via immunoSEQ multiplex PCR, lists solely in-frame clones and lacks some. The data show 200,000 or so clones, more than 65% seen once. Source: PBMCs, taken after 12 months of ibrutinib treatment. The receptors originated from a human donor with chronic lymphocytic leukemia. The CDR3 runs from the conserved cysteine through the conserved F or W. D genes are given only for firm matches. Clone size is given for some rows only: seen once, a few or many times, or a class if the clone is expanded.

CASSSGAFVGYEQYF,TGTGCCAGCAGTTCCGGGGCCTTTGTTGGCTACGAGCAGTACTTC,TRBV6-1,.,.,TRBJ2-7
CSVFRDRKNEQYF,TGCAGCGTTTTCCGGGACAGGAAGAACGAGCAGTACTTC,TRBV29-1,.,TRBD1,TRBJ2-7
CASSLERAGYTF,TGTGCCAGCAGCTTAGAGAGGGCAGGCTACACCTTC,TRBV7-9,.,.,TRBJ1-2
CAWSLQGANVLTF,TGTGCCTGGAGTCTACAGGGGGCCAACGTCCTGACTTTC,TRBV30,.,.,TRBJ2-6
CASSVAGGYTF,TGTGCCAGCAGTGTAGCAGGCGGCTACACCTTC,TRBV6-5,.,.,TRBJ1-2
CASSHAPGGGNQPQHF,TGTGCCAGCAGCCACGCCCCGGGCGGCGGAAATCAGCCCCAGCATTTT,TRBV2,.,.,TRBJ1-5
CASGQGSTDTQYF,TGTGCCAGCGGACAGGGAAGCACAGATACGCAGTATTTT,TRBV18,.,TRBD1,TRBJ2-3
CASRLRWTDNQPQHF,TGTGCCAGCCGCCTCCGCTGGACGGACAATCAGCCCCAGCATTTT,TRBV2,.,.,TRBJ1-5
CASSEFIVQETQYF,TGTGCCAGCAGCGAGTTTATCGTTCAAGAGACCCAGTACTTC,TRBV7-9,once,.,TRBJ2-5
CASSTTGTSGYTF,TGTGCCAGCAGCACAACCGGGACCTCTGGCTACACCTTC,TRBV6-5,few,.,TRBJ1-2
CASSYSGETQYF,TGTGCCAGCAGTTACTCGGGGGAGACCCAGTACTTC,TRBV6-5,.,.,TRBJ2-5
CASSTRTGGSYGYTF,TGTGCCAGCAGCACCCGGACAGGGGGCAGTTATGGCTACACCTTC,TRBV9,once,TRBD1,TRBJ1-2
CASSVGHDTEAFF,TGTGCCAGCAGTGTCGGGCACGATACCGAAGCTTTCTTT,TRBV6-1,.,.,TRBJ1-1
CASSDTTGFYNEQFF,TGTGCCAGCAGTGACACAACAGGGTTTTACAATGAGCAGTTCTTC,TRBV6-6,.,.,TRBJ2-1
CASSMTSGGSYEQYF,TGCGCCAGCAGCATGACTAGCGGGGGCTCCTACGAGCAGTACTTC,TRBV5-1,.,TRBD2,TRBJ2-7
CASSPGRNYEQYF,TGTGCCAGCAGCCCGGGACGGAACTACGAGCAGTACTTC,TRBV5-4,.,.,TRBJ2-7
CASSRTGSYEQYF,TGCGCCAGCAGCCGGACAGGGTCCTACGAGCAGTACTTC,TRBV4-1,.,TRBD1,TRBJ2-7
CASSTQGQSYEQYF,TGTGCCAGTAGTACACAGGGACAGTCCTACGAGCAGTACTTC,TRBV19,once,TRBD1,TRBJ2-7
CATSSWGGETQYF,TGTGCCACCAGCAGCTGGGGAGGAGAGACCCAGTACTTC,TRBV15,.,.,TRBJ2-5
CAIRGDSPNDQPQHF,TGTGCCATCAGGGGGGACAGTCCCAACGATCAGCCCCAGCATTTT,TRBV10-3,.,TRBD1,TRBJ1-5
CASSSQGVSYTF,TGTGCCAGCAGTTCACAGGGGGTTAGCTACACCTTC,TRBV14,.,TRBD1,TRBJ1-2
CASRGTVLINYGYTF,TGTGCCAGCAGGGGGACAGTCTTAATCAACTATGGCTACACCTTC,TRBV2,.,TRBD1,TRBJ1-2
CASSVVPVYGYTF,TGTGCCAGCAGCGTGGTACCGGTTTATGGCTACACCTTC,TRBV6-1,.,.,TRBJ1-2
CASSQNPADYGYTF,TGCGCCAGCAGCCAAAATCCGGCGGACTATGGCTACACCTTC,TRBV4-1,.,.,TRBJ1-2
CASSSGLAGYRSSYNEQFF,TGTGCCAGCAGCTCAGGACTAGCGGGTTATCGGAGCTCCTACAATGAGCAGTTCTTC,TRBV5-6,.,TRBD2,TRBJ2-1
CASSYVGQSNQPQHF,TGTGCCAGCAGTTACGTTGGACAGTCCAATCAGCCCCAGCATTTT,TRBV6-5,.,.,TRBJ1-5
CASSTGNSYEQYF,TGTGCCAGTAGTACCGGGAACAGCTACGAGCAGTACTTC,TRBV19,.,.,TRBJ2-7
CASSLVVGEGAAANEQFF,TGCGCCAGCAGCTTGGTGGTGGGAGAGGGGGCGGCAGCCAATGAGCAGTTCTTC,TRBV5-1,.,TRBD1,TRBJ2-1
CASRPQGAITEAFF,TGTGCCAGCAGGCCGCAGGGGGCGATCACTGAAGCTTTCTTT,TRBV5-6,.,TRBD1,TRBJ1-1
CASSLTGTQPESYTF,TGCGCCAGCAGCTTAACCGGGACTCAACCTGAGAGCTACACCTTC,TRBV5-1,.,.,TRBJ1-2
CASSQAVRGNTEAFF,TGCGCCAGCAGCCAAGCGGTACGGGGGAACACTGAAGCTTTCTTT,TRBV4-1,.,.,TRBJ1-1
CASSRRTSPSGSAHEQYF,TGTGCCAGTAGTAGAAGGACTTCACCTAGCGGGAGTGCCCACGAGCAGTACTTC,TRBV19,.,TRBD2,TRBJ2-7
CAWSVGGTERERGNTIYF,TGTGCCTGGAGTGTAGGCGGGACAGAAAGGGAGCGTGGAAACACCATATATTTT,TRBV30,.,TRBD1,TRBJ1-3
CASTTLGTRQVGYTF,TGTGCCAGCACTACCTTGGGAACACGTCAGGTTGGCTACACCTTC,TRBV6-5,few,.,TRBJ1-2
CASSELSSNYGYTF,TGTGCCAGCAGTGAATTATCCAGTAACTATGGCTACACCTTC,TRBV25-1,.,.,TRBJ1-2
CASSSGILKVYNEQFF,TGTGCCAGCAGTTCTGGCATCTTGAAGGTCTACAATGAGCAGTTCTTC,TRBV6-5,once,.,TRBJ2-1